This is a list of T cell receptor beta chains from one sample in a study of cytomegalovirus exposure and HLA in healthy donors. Assay used: immunoSEQ multiplex PCR; TCRdb lists only in-frame clones, some missing. The repertoire table contains roughly 51,000 clones. The sample taken for sequencing was PBMCs. These receptors all come from a middle-aged woman in good health and CMV-seronegative. The CDR3 runs from the conserved cysteine through the conserved F or W. A D gene is named only where the DNA matches it firmly.

j_call v_call d_call cdr3_aa cdr3_nt
TRBJ2-3 TRBV7-3 TRBD2 CASSSGLAGVADTQYF TGTGCCAGCAGCTCAGGACTAGCGGGAGTTGCAGATACGCAGTATTTT
TRBJ1-2 TRBV7-9 - CASSSLWSGPKNYGYTF TGTGCTAGCAGCTCCCTGTGGTCAGGGCCTAAAAACTATGGCTACACCTTC
TRBJ1-5 TRBV30 - CAWSPRTGGRSNQPQHF TGTGCCTGGAGCCCCCGGACGGGGGGCCGGAGCAATCAGCCCCAGCATTTT
TRBJ2-6 TRBV5-1 - CASSLGPDSGANVLTF TGCGCCAGCAGCTTGGGCCCAGACTCTGGGGCCAACGTCCTGACTTTC
TRBJ1-1 TRBV5-8 TRBD1 CASSPTGVLTNTEAFF TGTGCCAGCAGCCCCACAGGGGTTTTAACTAACACTGAAGCTTTCTTT
TRBJ1-6 TRBV10-3 TRBD1 CAISARDRAVGLNSPLHF TGTGCCATCAGTGCCCGGGACAGGGCTGTCGGGTTAAATTCACCCCTCCACTTT
TRBJ2-3 TRBV4-2 TRBD2 CASSRRGLAGGPGADTQYF TGTGCCAGCAGCCGGAGGGGACTAGCGGGGGGGCCGGGCGCAGATACGCAGTATTTT
TRBJ1-6 TRBV19 - CASTLSVAARDNSPLHF TGTGCCAGTACCCTATCAGTTGCGGCCAGGGATAATTCACCCCTCCACTTT
TRBJ2-5 TRBV29-1 TRBD2 CSVEGRLAGGPGQETQYF TGCAGCGTTGAAGGGCGACTAGCGGGAGGGCCGGGGCAAGAGACCCAGTACTTC
TRBJ2-7 TRBV6-5 TRBD1 CASSWGRDRAYEQYF TGTGCCAGCAGTTGGGGTAGGGACAGGGCCTACGAGCAGTACTTC